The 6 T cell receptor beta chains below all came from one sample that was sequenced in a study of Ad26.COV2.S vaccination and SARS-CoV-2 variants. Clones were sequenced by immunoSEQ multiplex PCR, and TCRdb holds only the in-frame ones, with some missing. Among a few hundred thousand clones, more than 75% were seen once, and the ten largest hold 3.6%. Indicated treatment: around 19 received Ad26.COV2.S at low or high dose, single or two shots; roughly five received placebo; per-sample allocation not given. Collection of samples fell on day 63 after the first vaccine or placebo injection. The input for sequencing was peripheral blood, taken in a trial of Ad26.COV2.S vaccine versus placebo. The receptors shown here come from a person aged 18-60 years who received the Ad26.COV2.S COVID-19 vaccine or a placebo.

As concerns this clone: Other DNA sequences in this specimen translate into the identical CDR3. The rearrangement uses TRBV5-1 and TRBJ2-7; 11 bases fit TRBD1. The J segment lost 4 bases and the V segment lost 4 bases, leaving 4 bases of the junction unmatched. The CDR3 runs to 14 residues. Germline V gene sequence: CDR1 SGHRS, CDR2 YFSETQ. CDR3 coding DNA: TGCGCCAGCAGCCCGGGACAGGGGGGTTACGAGCAGTACTTC. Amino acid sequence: CASSPGQGGYEQYF. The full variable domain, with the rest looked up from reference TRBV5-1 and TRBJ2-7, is KAGVTQTPRYLIKTRGQQVTLSCSPISGHRSVSWYQQTPGQGLQFLFEYFSETQRNKGNFPGRFSGRQFSNSRSEMNVSTLELGDSALYLCASSPGQGGYEQYFGPGTRLTVT.

The CDR3 sequence is CASSISGQVDWASYNEQFF. DNA for the CDR3: TGTGCCAGTAGTATTTCCGGACAGGTTGATTGGGCCTCCTACAATGAGCAGTTCTTC. The rearrangement links TRBV19 to TRBJ2-1; TRBD1 matches at 7 bases. CDR3 size: 19 residues. Germline trimming cut 3 bases from V and 0 bases from J; bases unmatched to any gene: 14. Germline-derived CDR1 and CDR2 are LNHDA and SQIVND (reference sequence).

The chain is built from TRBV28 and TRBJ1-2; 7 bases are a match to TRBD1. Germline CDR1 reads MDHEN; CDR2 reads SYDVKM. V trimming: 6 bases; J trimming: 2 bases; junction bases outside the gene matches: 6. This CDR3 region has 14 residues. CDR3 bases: TGTGCCAGCAGATGGACAGGCGCCAACTATGGCTACACCTTC. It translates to CASRWTGANYGYTF.

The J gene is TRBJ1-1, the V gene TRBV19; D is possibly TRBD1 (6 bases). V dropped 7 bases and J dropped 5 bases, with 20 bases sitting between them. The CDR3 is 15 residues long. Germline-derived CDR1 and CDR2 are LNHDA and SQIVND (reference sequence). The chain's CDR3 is CASTLGQSLQTEAFF. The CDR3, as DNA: TGTGCCAGTACCCTCGGACAGAGCCTTCAAACTGAAGCTTTCTTT.

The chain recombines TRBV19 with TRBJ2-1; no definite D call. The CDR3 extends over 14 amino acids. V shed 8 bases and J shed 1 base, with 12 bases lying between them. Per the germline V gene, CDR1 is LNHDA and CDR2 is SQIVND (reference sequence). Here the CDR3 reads CASRHSSSYNEQFF. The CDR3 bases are TGTGCCAGTCGCCACTCATCTTCCTACAATGAGCAGTTCTTC.

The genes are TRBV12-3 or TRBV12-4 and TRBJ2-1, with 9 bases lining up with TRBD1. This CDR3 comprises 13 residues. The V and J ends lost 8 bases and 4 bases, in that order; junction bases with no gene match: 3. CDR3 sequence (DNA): TGTGCCAGCCGGGACAGGGAATACAATGAGCAGTTCTTC. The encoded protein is CASRDREYNEQFF.